Presented here are 9 T cell receptor beta chains from one specimen sequenced in a study of Graves' ophthalmopathy and Graves' hyperthyroidism. The study amplified TCR beta CDR3 regions using RNA transcripts. Scientists carried out first-round RT-PCR using HTBI primers and then a second-round multiplex PCR. TCRdb independently ran MiXCR on the multiplex PCR reads; one entry per CDR3 protein. The repertoire holds around 670,000 distinct CDR3 sequences, with 40% as singletons. Source material: peripheral blood. The receptor source for this set is an adult man with Graves' ophthalmopathy.

There are many counts of this clonotype. The genes are TRBV19 and TRBJ1-1, with a possible D match to TRBD1 (5 bases). The CDR3 is 15 residues long. V lost 5 bases to trimming and J lost 4 bases, with 17 bases between them. The germline CDR1 and CDR2 sequences are LNHDA and SQIVND (reference sequence). DNA for the CDR3: TGTGCCAGTAGTCCACGGGGGGGTCAGAGCACTGAAGCTTTCTTT. It yields the protein CASSPRGGQSTEAFF.

The chain combines TRBV7-6 with TRBJ2-3; either TRBD1 or TRBD2 may fit D (6 bases each). The CDR3 is made up of 15 amino acids. The germline V gene has CDR1 SGHVS and CDR2 FNYEAQ. Trimming cost V 2 bases and J 4 bases, with 13 bases left between them. As DNA, the CDR3 is TGTGCCAGCAGCTTATTCCAGGGGAGGTCAGATACGCAGTATTTT. Its translation is CASSLFQGRSDTQYF.

This clonotype has at least ten counts. J is TRBJ1-6 and V is TRBV7-9; D is unclear. Germline CDR1 reads SEHNR; CDR2 reads FQNEAQ (reference sequence). The V and J ends lost 2 bases and 6 bases respectively, with 11 bases between them. The CDR3 spans 15 residues. The DNA of the CDR3 is TGTGCCAGCAGCTTAAGCAGCGCTTTTAATTCACCCCTCCACTTT. Its translation: CASSLSSAFNSPLHF. The full variable domain, with the rest looked up from reference TRBV7-9 and TRBJ1-6, is DTGVSQNPRHKITKRGQNVTFRCDPISEHNRLYWYRQTLGQGPEFLTYFQNEAQLEKSRLLSDRFSAERPKGSFSTLEIQRTEQGDSAMYLCASSLSSAFNSPLHFGNGTRLTVT.

The chain employs TRBV20-1 and TRBJ1-2; the D gene is possibly TRBD1 (5 bases). Germline V CDR1 and CDR2: DFQATT, SNEGSKA (reference sequence). Trimming removed 5 bases at V and 6 bases at J, with 10 bases between. The CDR3 covers 11 residues. CDR3 bases: TGCAGTGCTGGACCGACAGATGGCTACACCTTC. Its protein product is CSAGPTDGYTF.

Details on this clonotype: The junction departs from germline at one end; a sequencing error may be responsible. V and J are TRBV7-9 and TRBJ1-1; D uncertain. This CDR3 spans 15 amino acids. Germline values: CDR1 SEHNR, CDR2 FQNEAQ (reference sequence). The CDR3 bases are TGTGCCAGCAGCCCCCCGTGGAGGGCGAACACTGAAGCTTCCTTT. It is translated as CASSPPWRANTEASF.

This clonotype has just a few counts. This chain links TRBV7-2 with TRBJ2-3; D not certain. The CDR3 sequence is 14 residues long. V dropped 2 bases and J dropped 6 bases, with 12 bases sitting between them. Germline values: CDR1 SGHTA, CDR2 FQGNSA. Here the CDR3 reads CASSLRPPSDTQYF. Here the CDR3 DNA reads TGTGCCAGCAGCTTAAGGCCACCTTCGGATACGCAGTATTTT.

V usage is TRBV28 and J usage is TRBJ2-7; D gene ambiguous. CDR1 and CDR2 (germline): MDHEN, SYDVKM. Trimming removed 6 bases at V and 6 bases at J, with 18 bases between. This CDR3 is built from 14 residues. The DNA of the CDR3 is TGTGCCAGCAGCTTGGGTAACCGGGCGCCCGAGCAGTACTTC. Encoded protein: CASSLGNRAPEQYF.

This chain joins TRBV10-1 and TRBJ1-6, with TRBD1 matching over 8 bases. Trimming cost V 4 bases and J 7 bases; bases outside gene matches: 3. This CDR3 is 14 amino acids long. Germline-derived CDR1 and CDR2 are WNHNN and SYGVQD (reference sequence). CDR3 bases: TGCGCCAGCAGTGTACACAGGGGGAATTCACCCCTCCACTTT. Translating gives CASSVHRGNSPLHF.

CDR3 region: CASSYGTGRISPLHF. The CDR3 DNA is TGTGCCAGCAGTTACGGGACAGGGCGAATTTCACCCCTCCACTTT. This chain connects TRBV2 to TRBJ1-6, with TRBD1 matching over 9 bases. Germline-derived CDR1 and CDR2 are SNHLY and FYNNEI. CDR3 length: 15 residues. V trimming: 5 bases; J trimming: 9 bases; junction bases outside the gene matches: 8. Combining the CDR3 with reference TRBV2 and TRBJ1-6 gives the whole variable domain EPEVTQTPSHQVTQMGQEVILRCVPISNHLYFYWYRQILGQKVEFLVSFYNNEISEKSEIFDDQFSVERPDGSNFTLKIRSTKLEDSAMYFCASSYGTGRISPLHFGNGTRLTVT.